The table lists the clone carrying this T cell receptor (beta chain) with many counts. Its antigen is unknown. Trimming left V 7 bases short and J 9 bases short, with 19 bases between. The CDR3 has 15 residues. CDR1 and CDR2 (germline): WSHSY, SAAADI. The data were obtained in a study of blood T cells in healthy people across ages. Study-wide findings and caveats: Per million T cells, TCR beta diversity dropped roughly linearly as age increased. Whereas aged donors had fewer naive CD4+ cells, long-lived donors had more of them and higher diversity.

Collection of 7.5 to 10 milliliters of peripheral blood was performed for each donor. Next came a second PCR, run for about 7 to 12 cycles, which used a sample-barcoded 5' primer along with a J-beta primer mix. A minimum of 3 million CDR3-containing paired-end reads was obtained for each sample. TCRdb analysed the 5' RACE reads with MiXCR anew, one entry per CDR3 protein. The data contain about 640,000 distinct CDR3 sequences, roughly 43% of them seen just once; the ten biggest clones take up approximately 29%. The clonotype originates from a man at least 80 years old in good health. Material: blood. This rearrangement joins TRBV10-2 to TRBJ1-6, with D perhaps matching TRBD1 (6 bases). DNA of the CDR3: TGCGCCAGCAACCCAAGGATACAGGGTGGTTCACCCCTCCACTTT. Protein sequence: CASNPRIQGGSPLHF.